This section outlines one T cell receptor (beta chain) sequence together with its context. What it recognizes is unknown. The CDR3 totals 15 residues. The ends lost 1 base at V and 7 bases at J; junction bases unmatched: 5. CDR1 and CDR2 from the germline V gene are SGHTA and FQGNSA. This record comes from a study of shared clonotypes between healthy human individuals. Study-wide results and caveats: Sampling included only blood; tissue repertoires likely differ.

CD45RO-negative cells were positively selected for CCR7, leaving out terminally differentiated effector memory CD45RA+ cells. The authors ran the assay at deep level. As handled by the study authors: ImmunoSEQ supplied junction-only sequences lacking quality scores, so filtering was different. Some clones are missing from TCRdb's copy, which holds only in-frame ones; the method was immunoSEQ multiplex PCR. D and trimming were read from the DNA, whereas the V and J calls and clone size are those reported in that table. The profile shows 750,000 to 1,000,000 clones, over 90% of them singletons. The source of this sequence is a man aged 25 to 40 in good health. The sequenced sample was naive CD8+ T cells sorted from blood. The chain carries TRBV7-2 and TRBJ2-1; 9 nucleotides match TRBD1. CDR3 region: CASSLGQGGFNEQFF. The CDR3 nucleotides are TGTGCCAGCAGCTTAGGACAGGGGGGATTTAATGAGCAGTTCTTC.